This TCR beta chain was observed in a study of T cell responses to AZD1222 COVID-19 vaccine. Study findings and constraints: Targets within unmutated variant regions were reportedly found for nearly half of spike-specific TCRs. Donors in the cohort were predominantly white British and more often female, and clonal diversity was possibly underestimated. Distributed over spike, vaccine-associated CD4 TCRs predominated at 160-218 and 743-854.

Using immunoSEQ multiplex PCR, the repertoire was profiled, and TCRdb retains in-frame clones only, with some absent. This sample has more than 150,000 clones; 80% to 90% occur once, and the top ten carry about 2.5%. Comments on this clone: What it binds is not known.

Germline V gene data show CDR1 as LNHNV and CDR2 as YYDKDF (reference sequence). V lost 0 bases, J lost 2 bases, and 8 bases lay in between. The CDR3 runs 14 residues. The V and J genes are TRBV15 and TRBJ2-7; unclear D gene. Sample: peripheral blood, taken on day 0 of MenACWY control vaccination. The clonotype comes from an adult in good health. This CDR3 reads CATSRDGGPYEQYF. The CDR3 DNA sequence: TGTGCCACCAGCAGAGACGGCGGTCCCTACGAGCAGTACTTC. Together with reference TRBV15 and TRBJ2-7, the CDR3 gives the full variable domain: DAMVIQNPRYQVTQFGKPVTLSCSQTLNHNVMYWYQQKSSQAPKLLFHYYDKDFNNEADTPDNFQSRRPNTSFCFLDIRSPGLGDTAMYLCATSRDGGPYEQYFGPGTRLTVT.